Reported below is one T cell receptor beta chain. Its antigen is not identified. These data belong to a study of T cell responses to AZD1222 COVID-19 vaccine. The study, taken as a whole, reports: The donors showed a predominance of white British ancestry and of females, with possible underestimation of clonal diversity. At 160-218 and 743-854, vaccine-associated CD4 TCRs were dominant, and they spanned spike.

The assay was immunoSEQ multiplex PCR, and TCRdb's table has in-frame clones only and misses some. The repertoire holds roughly 100,000 clones, with about four fifths as singletons. The CDR3 has 14 amino acids. Germline CDR1 reads LNHDA; CDR2 reads SQIVND (reference sequence). With 2 bases removed from V and 9 bases from J, the gap between germline ends came to 14 bases. The source material was peripheral blood, sampled on day 0 of AZD1222 vaccination. The sequence came from an adult in good health. The chain joins TRBV19 to TRBJ1-5; no clear D gene. CDR3 amino acids: CASSIPEHPPPQHF. The CDR3 DNA follows: TGTGCCAGTAGTATACCGGAACACCCGCCGCCCCAGCATTTT.